The sequence of this T cell receptor beta chain was determined in a study of CD8 T cells in Susac syndrome. Broader study findings: The study's TCR sequencing and HLA analysis covered a relatively small number of individuals, and the study acknowledged this.

This CDR3 has 14 amino acids. Germline CDR1 is MNHEY and CDR2 is SMNVEV (reference sequence). V lost 8 bases, J lost 1 base, and 13 bases lay in between. Comment on this clonotype: Its target is not known.

RNA totalling roughly 0.45 to 1 ug underwent reverse transcription with random hexamers. Amplification of TCR beta CDR3 by immunoSEQ multiplex PCR spanned 54 Vbeta and 13 Jbeta. Using its own MiXCR run on the immunoSEQ multiplex PCR reads, TCRdb lists one record per CDR3 protein. The sample lists 160,000 or so distinct CDR3 sequences, approximately 95% occurring once. CD8+ and CD4+ T cells were negatively isolated; TEMRA cells were FACS-enriched. V and J are TRBV27 and TRBJ2-3, with D tentatively TRBD1 (6 bases). This TCR was sampled from a human donor with multiple sclerosis. The sequencing sample was made of CD8+ T cells from PBMCs. The DNA of the CDR3 is TGTGCCAGCCCCTTTGACAGGCGCACAGATACGCAGTATTTT. Its translation: CASPFDRRTDTQYF.